What follows are 27 T cell receptor beta chains derived from one specimen sequenced in a study of cytomegalovirus exposure and HLA in healthy donors. Assay used: immunoSEQ multiplex PCR; TCRdb lists only in-frame clones, some missing. This table has 200,000 to 250,000 clones, around four fifths appearing once. Sequencing was done on a sample of PBMCs. These TCRs come from a woman aged 18-29 years in good health and CMV-seronegative.

As DNA, the CDR3 is TGTGCCAGCAGCGTAGAAATTGCGAACACTGAAGCTTTCTTT. Translating it yields CASSVEIANTEAFF. V gene TRBV9 combines with J gene TRBJ1-1; D remains ambiguous. Trimming removed 0 bases at V and 1 base at J, with 7 bases between. The CDR3 has 14 amino acids. In germline, CDR1 is SGDLS, CDR2 YYNGEE.

The J gene is TRBJ2-1, the V gene TRBV11-3; 11 positions agree with TRBD2. CDR1 and CDR2 (germline): SGHNT, YENEEA. The CDR3 runs 15 residues. The V and J ends lost 5 bases and 10 bases, in that order; junction bases with no gene match: 10. This chain's CDR3 is CASSAPLAGEREQFF. The CDR3 coding sequence is TGTGCCAGCAGCGCCCCACTAGCGGGGGAGCGGGAGCAGTTCTTC.

The V and J genes are TRBV6-4 and TRBJ2-7, with D possibly matching TRBD1 (6 bases). V dropped 2 bases and J dropped 2 bases, with 10 bases sitting between them. CDR3 size: 14 residues. Per germline, CDR1 MRHNA and CDR2 SNTAGT. This CDR3 is CASSDHREAYEQYF. The CDR3 region has the DNA TGTGCCAGCAGTGACCACAGGGAAGCCTACGAGCAGTACTTC.

The chain joins TRBV23-1 to TRBJ1-1; no reliable D call. TRBV23-1 is placed among ORFs of uncertain function. The CDR3 spans 15 residues. The ends were cut back, 6 bases at V and 1 base at J, with 15 bases in the middle. The DNA for the CDR3 is TGCGCCAGCAGCGAAAGTGGCAGATCGAACACTGAAGCTTTCTTT. This gives the protein CASSESGRSNTEAFF.

The rearrangement links TRBV11-2 to TRBJ2-1, with 8 positions matching TRBD2. The CDR3 contains 16 residues. CDR1 is SGHAT and CDR2 is FQNNGV in the germline V gene. J lost 4 bases, V lost 0 bases, and 5 bases had no gene match. CDR3 amino acids: CASSLDRLAGYNEQFF. DNA for the CDR3: TGTGCCAGCAGCTTAGATCGGCTAGCGGGTTACAATGAGCAGTTCTTC.

The chain uses TRBV5-4 and TRBJ2-3; D not resolved. V gave up 0 bases and J gave up 6 bases, with 8 bases separating them. Germline CDR1 is SGHNT and CDR2 is YYREEE (reference sequence). The CDR3 is made up of 13 amino acids. CDR3 coding DNA: TGTGCCAGCAGCTTGGCCGCCGGGGATACGCAGTATTTT. It translates to CASSLAAGDTQYF.

This clone occurred a few times. The chain joins TRBV5-1 to TRBJ2-7; 7 nucleotides align to TRBD1. The CDR3 contains 13 residues. J lost 7 bases, V lost 0 bases, and 4 bases had no gene match. The V gene's germline CDR1 is SGHRS and CDR2 YFSETQ. The DNA for the CDR3 is TGCGCCAGCAGCTTGGGGGGACAGAGGGAGCAGTACTTC. This sequence encodes CASSLGGQREQYF. Variable domain in full (rest from reference TRBV5-1 and TRBJ2-7): KAGVTQTPRYLIKTRGQQVTLSCSPISGHRSVSWYQQTPGQGLQFLFEYFSETQRNKGNFPGRFSGRQFSNSRSEMNVSTLELGDSALYLCASSLGGQREQYFGPGTRLTVT.

The chain joins TRBV4-1 to TRBJ2-7; D unresolved. Germline loops: CDR1 MGHRA, CDR2 YSYEKL. This CDR3 spans 13 amino acids. The germline V and J ends were trimmed by 3 bases and 7 bases, with 13 bases remaining between them. The CDR3, as DNA: TGCGCCAGCAGCCATGACATGGAAAGGGAGCAGTACTTC. Translation gives CASSHDMEREQYF.

The V gene is TRBV27, the J gene TRBJ2-7; D remains unclear. The CDR3 extends over 14 amino acids. Trimming removed 5 bases at V and 6 bases at J, with 17 bases between. Germline-derived CDR1 and CDR2 are MNHEY and SMNVEV (reference sequence). CDR3 nucleotide sequence: TGTGCCAGCAGTCCGCTAACCCGTTTAAGCGAGCAGTACTTC. Its protein is CASSPLTRLSEQYF.

The sample holds a few counts of this clone. The rearrangement joins TRBV7-2 to TRBJ2-7; no definite D call. V shed 2 bases and J shed 6 bases, with 8 bases lying between them. CDR1 and CDR2 from the germline V gene are SGHTA and FQGNSA. The CDR3 totals 12 residues. The CDR3 here is CASSLYSSEQYF. CDR3 nucleotide sequence: TGTGCCAGCAGCTTATACTCGTCCGAGCAGTACTTC. The full variable domain, rest sourced from reference TRBV7-2 and TRBJ2-7, is GAGVSQSPSNKVTEKGKDVELRCDPISGHTALYWYRQSLGQGLEFLIYFQGNSAPDKSGLPSDRFSAERTGGSVSTLTIQRTQQEDSAVYLCASSLYSSEQYFGPGTRLTVT.

The chain couples TRBV9 to TRBJ1-6, with 7 bases identical to TRBD1. V gave up 2 bases and J gave up 9 bases; unmatched junction bases: 8. The CDR3 sequence is 15 residues long. CDR1 is SGDLS, CDR2 YYNGEE, per germline. The CDR3 sequence: CASSVTGMEGSPLHF. CDR3 nucleotides: TGTGCCAGCAGCGTGACAGGGATGGAAGGTTCACCCCTCCACTTT.

V is TRBV5-5 and J is TRBJ2-5; D not resolved. Between the trimmed V and J ends, which lost 0 bases and 1 base, there was a span of 13 bases. The CDR3 loop spans 16 amino acids. Germline CDR1 reads SGHKS; CDR2 reads YYEKEE (reference sequence). The CDR3, as DNA: TGTGCCAGCAGCTTGGGAGGAAACAGCATCCAAGAGACCCAGTACTTC. Protein product: CASSLGGNSIQETQYF.

The chain recombines TRBV6-5 with TRBJ2-3; no reliable D call. Germline V gene lookup returns CDR1 MNHEY and CDR2 SVGAGI. V was shortened by 7 bases and J by 0 bases, with 14 bases between the two germline ends. CDR3 size: 15 residues. CDR3 coding DNA: TGTGCCAGCACCCCCCCAGGAGATAGCACAGATACGCAGTATTTT. It is translated as CASTPPGDSTDTQYF.

This sequence joins TRBV27 and TRBJ2-7; 10 bases match TRBD1. Germline V gives CDR1 MNHEY, CDR2 SMNVEV (reference sequence). V shed 6 bases and J 4 bases; nucleotides not matched to a gene: 6. There are 14 residues in the CDR3. CDR3 amino acids: CASRLGTGAYEQYF. Written as DNA, the CDR3 is TGTGCCAGCAGGTTGGGGACAGGGGCATACGAGCAGTACTTC.

The chain is built from TRBV19 and TRBJ1-5; unclear D gene. Germline CDR1 and CDR2: LNHDA and SQIVND (reference sequence). Trimming took off 3 bases at V and 2 bases at J, with 5 bases between the two ends. The CDR3 consists of 13 residues. The CDR3 protein is CASSIPGNQPQHF. Here the CDR3 DNA reads TGTGCCAGTAGTATCCCGGGCAATCAGCCCCAGCATTTT.

The CDR3 region has the DNA TGTGCCAGCAGTTTCCTCGGGACTAGTGCTAGCACAGATACGCAGTATTTT. Translation: CASSFLGTSASTDTQYF. This chain links TRBV27 with TRBJ2-3; TRBD2 matches at 8 bases. Trimming at V came to 3 bases and at J to 0 bases, leaving 8 bases not matched to a gene. The CDR3 length is 17 residues. Per the germline V gene, CDR1 is MNHEY and CDR2 is SMNVEV (reference sequence).

The J gene is TRBJ2-4, the V gene TRBV6-1; 7 bases map to TRBD1. The CDR3 totals 13 residues. V trimming: 7 bases; J trimming: 7 bases; junction bases outside the gene matches: 7. CDR1 MNHNS and CDR2 SASEGT come from the germline V gene. In DNA form, the CDR3 reads TGTGCCAGCATGGGGTCCAGGGGGAACATTCAGTACTTC. This encodes CASMGSRGNIQYF.

This clone occurred once. In DNA form, the CDR3 reads TGCGCCAGCAGCTTGGGCCCGAACCCCAGCGAAAAACTGTTTTTT. Translated, it gives CASSLGPNPSEKLFF. V gene TRBV5-1 combines with J gene TRBJ1-4; D unclear. CDR3 size: 15 residues. Trimming took off 0 bases at V and 8 bases at J, with 14 bases between the two ends. Germline V gene sequence: CDR1 SGHRS, CDR2 YFSETQ.

The chain links TRBV4-1 to TRBJ2-5, with TRBD2 identical over 11 bases. With V trimmed by 4 bases and J by 2 bases, 6 bases remained unmatched. The CDR3 is made up of 16 amino acids. From germline, CDR1 is MGHRA and CDR2 YSYEKL. CDR3 DNA sequence: TGCGCCAGCAGCCCGCGCAGACTAGCGGGGCAAGAGACCCAGTACTTC. Residues: CASSPRRLAGQETQYF.

The rearrangement joins TRBV30 to TRBJ2-1; tentative D call: TRBD2 (7 bases). The CDR3 has 12 residues. The V gene's germline CDR1 is GTSNPN and CDR2 SVGIG (reference sequence). V shed 4 bases and J shed 12 bases, with 16 bases lying between them. Here the CDR3 reads CAWTTTGRGQFF. For the CDR3, the DNA is TGTGCCTGGACGACTACAGGGAGGGGGCAGTTCTTC.

The CDR3 protein is CASSVGQGEAFF. CDR3 coding DNA: TGTGCCAGCAGCGTAGGTCAGGGTGAAGCTTTCTTT. The chain joins TRBV9 to TRBJ1-1, with D maybe TRBD1 (5 bases). Trimming stripped 0 bases from V and 7 bases from J, with 7 bases between. The CDR3 length is 12 residues. CDR1 and CDR2 (germline): SGDLS, YYNGEE.

The chain links TRBV6-1 to TRBJ1-6; TRBD1 matches at 10 bases. The CDR3 consists of 15 residues. With 5 bases clipped from V and 9 bases from J, the junction kept 7 bases outside the gene matches. CDR1 is MNHNS, CDR2 SASEGT, per germline. This chain's CDR3 is CASSRQGAQGSPLHF. The CDR3 region has the DNA TGTGCCAGCAGTAGACAGGGGGCGCAAGGTTCACCCCTCCACTTT.

The genes are TRBV5-1 and TRBJ2-1; TRBD1 matches 8 bases. Germline V gene sequence: CDR1 SGHRS, CDR2 YFSETQ. Germline trimming cut 3 bases from V and 6 bases from J; bases unmatched to any gene: 11. The CDR3 spans 16 residues. CDR3 bases: TGCGCCAGCAGCTCGTTTCGGACAGGGAGCGGCAATGAGCAGTTCTTC. This gives the protein CASSSFRTGSGNEQFF.

The CDR3 loop is CASSSEHSEQFF. The CDR3 DNA is TGTGCCAGCAGTTCAGAGCACTCCGAGCAGTTCTTC. This rearrangement joins TRBV7-6 to TRBJ2-1; D gene uncertain. The CDR3 sequence is 12 residues long. Germline lookup yields CDR1 SGHVS and CDR2 FNYEAQ. V shed 6 bases and J shed 10 bases, with 13 bases lying between them.

This clone has more than one count but fewer than ten. This sequence joins TRBV2 and TRBJ1-5; D not certain. V shed 3 bases and J shed 4 bases, with 13 bases lying between them. The germline gives CDR1 SNHLY, CDR2 FYNNEI. CDR3 size: 15 residues. As DNA, the CDR3 is TGTGCCAGCAGTGATGGCAGAGTCTATAATCAGCCCCAGCATTTT. Amino acid sequence: CASSDGRVYNQPQHF.

This chain joins TRBV4-1 and TRBJ2-7; D is ambiguous. The V gene lost 0 bases and the J gene lost 4 bases, with 7 bases spanning the gap. Looked up from germline, CDR1 is MGHRA and CDR2 is YSYEKL. The length of the CDR3 is 13 residues. Here the CDR3 DNA reads TGCGCCAGCAGCCAAGATCAAGGGTACGAGCAGTACTTC. Amino acid sequence: CASSQDQGYEQYF.

J is TRBJ2-1 and V is TRBV18; D may correspond to TRBD1 or TRBD2 (5 bases each). The CDR3 is 15 residues long. Germline-derived CDR1 and CDR2 are KGHSH and LQKENI. V was clipped by 6 bases and J by 4 bases, with 16 bases between them. In nucleotides, the CDR3 is TGTGCCAGCTCGGTAAGGGACGGACGGTACAATGAGCAGTTCTTC. Translation: CASSVRDGRYNEQFF.